A selection of T cell receptor beta chains follows, all from one sample in a study of OX40 agonist ivuxolimab in advanced cancers. This table comes from immunoSEQ multiplex PCR, and its TCRdb copy is limited to in-frame clones, with some not included. The top ten hold about 0.17% of the sample, which has about 100,000 clones, about 91% seen once. The sample here was CD4+ or CD8+ T cells sorted from blood, taken in a trial of the OX40 agonist ivuxolimab. The receptors stem from an adult with an advanced solid tumor such as melanoma, head and neck, liver or kidney cancer. Both conserved end residues are part of each CDR3. Each record gives: D gene, J gene, clone size, V gene, CDR3 protein, CDR3 DNA. D genes are given only for firm matches. Expanded clones are given a class, and other clones once, few, many or no size at all.

-,TRBJ2-1,-,TRBV7-9,CASSLLGTYNEQFF,TGTGCCAGCAGCCTCCTCGGGACCTACAATGAGCAGTTCTTC
-,TRBJ2-6,few,TRBV28,CASSRRDSGANVLTF,TGTGCCAGCAGTCGCAGGGACTCTGGGGCCAACGTCCTGACTTTC
-,TRBJ1-1,-,TRBV27,CASSSESRANTEAFF,TGTGCCAGCAGTTCAGAATCCAGGGCTAACACTGAAGCTTTCTTT
-,TRBJ2-7,-,TRBV6-1,CASSGGYYEQYF,TGTGCCAGCAGTGGGGGGTATTACGAGCAGTACTTC
TRBD1,TRBJ1-4,-,TRBV7-9,CASSVEQGAWEKLFF,TGTGCCAGCAGCGTGGAACAGGGGGCCTGGGAAAAACTGTTTTTT
-,TRBJ2-7,-,TRBV30,CACSAVSGGGYEQYF,TGTGCCTGCTCTGCTGTTAGCGGAGGAGGGTACGAGCAGTACTTC
TRBD2,TRBJ2-7,-,TRBV28,CASTPPGLASYEQYF,TGTGCCAGCACCCCGCCGGGACTAGCCTCCTACGAGCAGTACTTC
TRBD1,TRBJ1-1,once,TRBV6-6,CASSYRQGNTEAFF,TGTGCCAGCAGTTACAGACAGGGGAACACTGAAGCTTTCTTT
-,TRBJ1-1,-,TRBV5-1,CASSLVGQTNTEAFF,TGCGCCAGCAGCTTGGTAGGTCAGACGAACACTGAAGCTTTCTTT
TRBD1,TRBJ2-5,-,TRBV30,CAWSGTGGALETQYF,TGTGCCTGGAGTGGGACAGGGGGCGCGTTAGAGACCCAGTACTTC
TRBD1,TRBJ1-2,-,TRBV5-1,CASSGTGLNYGYTF,TGCGCCAGCAGCGGGACAGGGCTTAACTATGGCTACACCTTC
-,TRBJ2-7,-,TRBV15,CATSRRQSYEQYF,TGTGCCACCAGCAGACGACAGTCCTACGAGCAGTACTTC
TRBD1,TRBJ2-1,-,TRBV5-1,CASSAAGTGVNEQFF,TGCGCCAGCAGCGCTGCCGGGACAGGTGTCAATGAGCAGTTCTTC
TRBD2,TRBJ2-7,-,TRBV16,CASSQLAANYEQYF,TGTGCCAGCAGCCAACTAGCGGCTAACTACGAGCAGTACTTC
-,TRBJ1-5,-,TRBV18,CASSQGPQPQHF,TGTGCCAGCTCACAGGGTCCTCAGCCCCAGCATTTT
TRBD1,TRBJ1-6,few,TRBV19,CASSFRDRGYNSPLHF,TGTGCCAGTAGTTTCCGGGACAGGGGTTATAATTCACCCCTCCACTTT
-,TRBJ1-4,-,TRBV2,CASSEALRGEKLFF,TGTGCCAGCAGTGAAGCGCTGAGGGGGGAAAAACTGTTTTTT
-,TRBJ1-3,-,TRBV19,CASRQGPGSGNTIYF,TGTGCCAGTAGACAGGGTCCGGGCTCTGGAAACACCATATATTTT
-,TRBJ1-2,-,TRBV5-1,CASSPRVPGGGYTF,TGCGCCAGCAGCCCTAGGGTCCCTGGAGGTGGCTACACCTTC
-,TRBJ1-1,-,TRBV19,CASTPGNRRPGAFF,TGTGCCAGTACCCCTGGGAACCGTCGACCGGGAGCTTTCTTT
-,TRBJ1-2,-,TRBV4-1,CASSQDPRMKNFYGYTF,TGCGCCAGCAGCCAAGACCCGAGGATGAAAAACTTCTATGGCTACACCTTC
TRBD1,TRBJ1-5,-,TRBV18,CASSQTGNNQPQHF,TGTGCCAGCTCACAGACAGGGAATAATCAGCCCCAGCATTTT
TRBD2,TRBJ2-7,once,TRBV7-9,CASSSSGGQNEQYF,TGTGCCAGCAGCTCGAGCGGGGGCCAAAACGAGCAGTACTTC